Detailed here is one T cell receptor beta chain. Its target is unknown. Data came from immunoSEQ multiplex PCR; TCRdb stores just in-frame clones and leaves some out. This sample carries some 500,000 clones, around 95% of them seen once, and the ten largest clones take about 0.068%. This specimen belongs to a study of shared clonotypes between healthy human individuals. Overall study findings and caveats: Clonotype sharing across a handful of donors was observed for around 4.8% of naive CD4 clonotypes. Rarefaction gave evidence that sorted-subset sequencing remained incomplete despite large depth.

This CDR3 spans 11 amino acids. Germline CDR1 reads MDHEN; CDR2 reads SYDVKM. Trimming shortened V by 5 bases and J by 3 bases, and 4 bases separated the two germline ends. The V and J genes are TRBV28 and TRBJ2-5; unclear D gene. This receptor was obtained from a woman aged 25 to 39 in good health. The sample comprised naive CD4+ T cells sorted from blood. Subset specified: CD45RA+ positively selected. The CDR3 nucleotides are TGTGCCAGCAGTGCCGAAGAGACCCAGTACTTC. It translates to CASSAEETQYF. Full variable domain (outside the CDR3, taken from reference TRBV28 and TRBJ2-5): DVKVTQSSRYLVKRTGEKVFLECVQDMDHENMFWYRQDPGLGLRLIYFSYDVKMKEKGDIPEGYSVSREKKERFSLILESASTNQTSMYLCASSAEETQYFGPGTRLLVL.